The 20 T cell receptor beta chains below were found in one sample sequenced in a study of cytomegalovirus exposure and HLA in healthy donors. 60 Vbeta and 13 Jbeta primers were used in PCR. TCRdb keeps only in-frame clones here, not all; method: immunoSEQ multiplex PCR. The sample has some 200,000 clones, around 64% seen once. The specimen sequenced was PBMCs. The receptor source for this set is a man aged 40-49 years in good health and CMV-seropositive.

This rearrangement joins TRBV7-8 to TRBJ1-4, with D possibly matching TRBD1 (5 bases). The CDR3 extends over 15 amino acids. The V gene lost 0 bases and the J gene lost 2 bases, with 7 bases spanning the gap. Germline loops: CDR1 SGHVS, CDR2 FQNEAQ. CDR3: CASSLAGGTNEKLFF. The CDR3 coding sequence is TGTGCCAGCAGCTTAGCCGGGGGGACTAATGAAAAACTGTTTTTT.

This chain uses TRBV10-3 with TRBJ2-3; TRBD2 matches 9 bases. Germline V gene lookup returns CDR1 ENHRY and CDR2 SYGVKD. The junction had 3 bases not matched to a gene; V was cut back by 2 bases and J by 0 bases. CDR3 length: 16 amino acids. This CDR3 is CAISERRGGSTDTQYF. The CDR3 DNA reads TGTGCCATCAGTGAGAGGCGGGGGGGGAGCACAGATACGCAGTATTTT.

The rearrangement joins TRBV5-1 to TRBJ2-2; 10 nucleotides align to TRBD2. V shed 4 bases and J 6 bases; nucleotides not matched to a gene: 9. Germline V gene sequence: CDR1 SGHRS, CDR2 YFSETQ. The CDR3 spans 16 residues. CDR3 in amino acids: CASSLRGSGGSGELFF. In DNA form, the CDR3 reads TGCGCCAGCAGCCTCCGGGGTAGCGGGGGGTCCGGGGAGCTGTTTTTT.

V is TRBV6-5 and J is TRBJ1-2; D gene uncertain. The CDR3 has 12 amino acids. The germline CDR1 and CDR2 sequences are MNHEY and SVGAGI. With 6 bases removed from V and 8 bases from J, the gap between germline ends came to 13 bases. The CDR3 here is CASRPLTEGYTF. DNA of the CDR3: TGTGCCAGCAGACCGCTAACGGAGGGCTACACCTTC.

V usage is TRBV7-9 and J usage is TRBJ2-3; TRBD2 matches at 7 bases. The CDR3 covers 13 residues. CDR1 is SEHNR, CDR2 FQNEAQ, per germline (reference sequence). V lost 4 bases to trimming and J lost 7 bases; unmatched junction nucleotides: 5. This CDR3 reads CASSYARGNTQYF. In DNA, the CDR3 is TGTGCCAGCAGCTACGCGCGGGGGAATACGCAGTATTTT.

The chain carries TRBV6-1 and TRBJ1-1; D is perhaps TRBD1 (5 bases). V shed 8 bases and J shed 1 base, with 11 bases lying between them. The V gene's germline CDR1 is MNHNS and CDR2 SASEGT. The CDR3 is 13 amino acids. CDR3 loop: CASVRQSNTEAFF. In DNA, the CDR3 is TGTGCCAGCGTCAGACAGTCGAACACTGAAGCTTTCTTT.

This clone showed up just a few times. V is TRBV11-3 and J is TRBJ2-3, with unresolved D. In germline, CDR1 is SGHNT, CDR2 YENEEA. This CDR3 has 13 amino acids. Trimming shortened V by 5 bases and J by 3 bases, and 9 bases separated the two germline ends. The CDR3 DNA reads TGTGCCAGCAGCATCGCCCGGACAGATACGCAGTATTTT. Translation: CASSIARTDTQYF.

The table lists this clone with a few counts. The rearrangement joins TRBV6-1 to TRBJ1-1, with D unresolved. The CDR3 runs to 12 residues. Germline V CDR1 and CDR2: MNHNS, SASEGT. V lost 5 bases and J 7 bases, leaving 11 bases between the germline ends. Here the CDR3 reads CASSFPGNEAFF. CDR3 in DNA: TGTGCCAGCAGTTTCCCGGGGAATGAAGCTTTCTTT.

CDR3 residues: CASSQTGIYYEQYF. CDR3 DNA: TGTGCCAGCAGCCAGACAGGGATCTATTACGAGCAGTACTTC. The gene calls are TRBV2 and TRBJ2-7, with 7 nucleotides matching TRBD1. Germline V CDR1 and CDR2: SNHLY, FYNNEI. Trimming removed 6 bases from V and 4 bases from J; junction bases left unmatched: 9. The CDR3 runs 14 residues.

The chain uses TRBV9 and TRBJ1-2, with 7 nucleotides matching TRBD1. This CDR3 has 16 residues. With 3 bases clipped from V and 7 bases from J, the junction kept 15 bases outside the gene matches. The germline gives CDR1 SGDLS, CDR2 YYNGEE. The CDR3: CASSADLTGTGSGYTF. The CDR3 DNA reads TGTGCCAGCAGCGCCGACCTGACAGGGACGGGAAGTGGCTACACCTTC.

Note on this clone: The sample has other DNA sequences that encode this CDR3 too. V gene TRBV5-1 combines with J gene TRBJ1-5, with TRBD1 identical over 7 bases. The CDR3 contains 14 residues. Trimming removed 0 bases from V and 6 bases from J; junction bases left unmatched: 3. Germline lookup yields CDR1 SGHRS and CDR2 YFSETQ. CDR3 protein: CASSLDQGGQPQHF. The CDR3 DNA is TGCGCCAGCAGCTTGGATCAGGGGGGTCAGCCCCAGCATTTT.

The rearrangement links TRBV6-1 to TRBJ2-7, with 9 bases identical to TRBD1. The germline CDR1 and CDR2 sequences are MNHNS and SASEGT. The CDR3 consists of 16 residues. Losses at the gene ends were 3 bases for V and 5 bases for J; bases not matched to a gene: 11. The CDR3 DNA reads TGTGCCAGCAGTGATTTCGGGACAGGGTCTTTGGACGAGCAGTACTTC. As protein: CASSDFGTGSLDEQYF.

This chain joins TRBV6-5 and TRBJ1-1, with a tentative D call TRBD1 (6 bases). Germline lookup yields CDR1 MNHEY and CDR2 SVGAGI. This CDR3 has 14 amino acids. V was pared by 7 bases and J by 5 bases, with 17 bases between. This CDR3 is CASKTWDTGTEAFF. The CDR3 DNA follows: TGTGCCAGCAAGACCTGGGACACGGGGACTGAAGCTTTCTTT.

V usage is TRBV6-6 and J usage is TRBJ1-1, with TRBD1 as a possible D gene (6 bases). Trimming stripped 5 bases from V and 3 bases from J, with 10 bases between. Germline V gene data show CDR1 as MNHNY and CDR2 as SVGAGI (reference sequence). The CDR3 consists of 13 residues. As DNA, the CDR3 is TGTGCCAGCAGTAAACAGGGACACACTGAAGCTTTCTTT. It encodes CASSKQGHTEAFF.

CDR3 bases: TGTGCCACCAGCAGAGATCGATCAAGCGAAAAACTGTTTTTT. It codes for CATSRDRSSEKLFF. The V call is TRBV15, the J call TRBJ1-4; D remains unclear. CDR1 and CDR2 from the germline V gene are LNHNV and YYDKDF (reference sequence). V lost 0 bases and J lost 8, with 10 bases in between. The length of the CDR3 is 14 residues.

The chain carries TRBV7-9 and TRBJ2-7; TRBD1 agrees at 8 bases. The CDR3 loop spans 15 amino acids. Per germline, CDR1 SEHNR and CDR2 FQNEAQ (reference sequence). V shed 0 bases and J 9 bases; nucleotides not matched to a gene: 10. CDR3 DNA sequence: TGTGCCAGCAGCTTAGCATCCCAGGGGGCTAGGGTGCAGTACTTC. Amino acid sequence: CASSLASQGARVQYF. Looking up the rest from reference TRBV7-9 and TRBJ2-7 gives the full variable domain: DTGVSQNPRHKITKRGQNVTFRCDPISEHNRLYWYRQTLGQGPEFLTYFQNEAQLEKSRLLSDRFSAERPKGSFSTLEIQRTEQGDSAMYLCASSLASQGARVQYFGPGTRLTVT.

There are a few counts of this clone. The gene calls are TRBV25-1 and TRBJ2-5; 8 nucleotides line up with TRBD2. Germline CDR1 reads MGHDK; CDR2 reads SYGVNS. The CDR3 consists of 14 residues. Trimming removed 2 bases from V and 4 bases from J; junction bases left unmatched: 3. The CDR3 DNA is TGTGCCAGCAGTGAAATGCGGGGGGTAGAGACCCAGTACTTC. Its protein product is CASSEMRGVETQYF.

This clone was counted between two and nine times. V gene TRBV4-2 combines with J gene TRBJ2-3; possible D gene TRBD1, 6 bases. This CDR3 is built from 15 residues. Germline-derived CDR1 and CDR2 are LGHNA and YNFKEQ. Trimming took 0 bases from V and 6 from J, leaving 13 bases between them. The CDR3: CASSQDWGPGDTQYF. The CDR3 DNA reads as TGTGCCAGCAGCCAAGATTGGGGGCCTGGTGATACGCAGTATTTT.

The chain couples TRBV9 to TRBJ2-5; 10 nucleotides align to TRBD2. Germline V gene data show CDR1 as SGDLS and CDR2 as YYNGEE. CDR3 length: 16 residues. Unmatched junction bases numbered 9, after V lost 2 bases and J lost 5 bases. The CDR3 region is CASSVQSGGAAETQYF. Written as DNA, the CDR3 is TGTGCCAGCAGCGTCCAAAGCGGGGGGGCCGCGGAGACCCAGTACTTC.

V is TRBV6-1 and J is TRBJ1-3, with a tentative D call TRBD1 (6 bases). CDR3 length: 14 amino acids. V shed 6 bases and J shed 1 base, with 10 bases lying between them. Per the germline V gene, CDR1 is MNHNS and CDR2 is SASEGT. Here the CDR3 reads CASRLTGSGNTIYF. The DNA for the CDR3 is TGTGCCAGCAGACTTACAGGGTCTGGAAACACCATATATTTT.